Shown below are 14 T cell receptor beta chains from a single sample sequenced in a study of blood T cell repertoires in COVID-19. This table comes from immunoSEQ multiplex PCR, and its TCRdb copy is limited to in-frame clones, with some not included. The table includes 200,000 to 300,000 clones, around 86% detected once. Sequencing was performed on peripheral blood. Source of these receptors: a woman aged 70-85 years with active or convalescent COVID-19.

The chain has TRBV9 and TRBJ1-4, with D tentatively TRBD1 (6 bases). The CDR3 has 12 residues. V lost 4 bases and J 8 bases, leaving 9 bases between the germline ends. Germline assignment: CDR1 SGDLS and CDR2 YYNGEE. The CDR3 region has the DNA TGTGCCAGCAGCCGTACAGGGGAAAAACTGTTTTTT. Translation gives CASSRTGEKLFF.

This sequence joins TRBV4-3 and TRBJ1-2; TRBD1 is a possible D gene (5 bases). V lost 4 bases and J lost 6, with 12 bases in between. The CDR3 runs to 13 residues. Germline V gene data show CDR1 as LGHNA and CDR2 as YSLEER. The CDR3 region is CASSPVGGNGYTF. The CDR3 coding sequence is TGCGCCAGCAGCCCCGTGGGGGGGAATGGCTACACCTTC.

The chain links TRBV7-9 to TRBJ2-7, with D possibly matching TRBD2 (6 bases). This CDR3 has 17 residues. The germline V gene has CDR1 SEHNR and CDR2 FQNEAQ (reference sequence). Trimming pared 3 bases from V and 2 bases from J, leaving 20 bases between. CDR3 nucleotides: TGTGCCAGCAGCTTTATAAGGGGAGGCCCTTCGACCTACGAGCAGTACTTC. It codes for CASSFIRGGPSTYEQYF.

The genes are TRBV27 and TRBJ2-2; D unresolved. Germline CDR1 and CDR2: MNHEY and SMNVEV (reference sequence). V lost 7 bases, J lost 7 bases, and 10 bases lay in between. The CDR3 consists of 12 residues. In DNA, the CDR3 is TGTGCCAGCAAACTTCCGGTCGGGGAGCTGTTTTTT. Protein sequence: CASKLPVGELFF.

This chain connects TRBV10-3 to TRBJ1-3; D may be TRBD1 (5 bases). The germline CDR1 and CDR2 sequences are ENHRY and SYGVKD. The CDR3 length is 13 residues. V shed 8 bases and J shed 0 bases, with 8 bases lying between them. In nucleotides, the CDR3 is TGTGCCATCGGGGCGAGCTCTGGAAACACCATATATTTT. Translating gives CAIGASSGNTIYF.

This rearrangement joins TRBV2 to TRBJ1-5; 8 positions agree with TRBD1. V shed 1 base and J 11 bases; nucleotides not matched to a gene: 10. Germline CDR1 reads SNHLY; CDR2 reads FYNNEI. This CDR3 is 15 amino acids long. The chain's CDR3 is CASSEGGTGMRAQHF. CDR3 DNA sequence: TGTGCCAGCAGTGAAGGAGGGACAGGCATGAGGGCCCAGCATTTT.

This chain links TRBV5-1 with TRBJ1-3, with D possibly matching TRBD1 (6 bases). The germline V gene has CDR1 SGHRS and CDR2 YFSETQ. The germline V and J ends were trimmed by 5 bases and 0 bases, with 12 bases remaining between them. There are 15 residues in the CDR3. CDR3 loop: CASSPEGHSGNTIYF. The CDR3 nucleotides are TGCGCCAGCAGTCCCGAGGGACACTCTGGAAACACCATATATTTT.

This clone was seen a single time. The CDR3 DNA follows: TGTGCCAGCAGTTACGGGCAGAGCGGCTACACCTTC. Protein product: CASSYGQSGYTF. The chain recombines TRBV6-2 or TRBV6-3 with TRBJ1-2; D gene uncertain. This CDR3 has 12 amino acids. Germline CDR1 is MNHEY and CDR2 is SVGEGT. Trimming removed 2 bases at V and 8 bases at J, with 9 bases between.

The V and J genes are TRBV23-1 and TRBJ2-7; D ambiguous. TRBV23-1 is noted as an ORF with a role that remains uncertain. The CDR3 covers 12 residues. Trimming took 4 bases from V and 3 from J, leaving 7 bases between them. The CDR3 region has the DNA TGCGCCAGCAGTCTCTCCTACTACGAGCAGTACTTC. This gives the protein CASSLSYYEQYF.

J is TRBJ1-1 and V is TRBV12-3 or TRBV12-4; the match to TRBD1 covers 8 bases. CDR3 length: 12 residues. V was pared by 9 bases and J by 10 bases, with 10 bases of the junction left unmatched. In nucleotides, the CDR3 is TGTGCCAGTAACAGGGGGACCAATCGAGCTTTCTTT. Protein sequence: CASNRGTNRAFF.

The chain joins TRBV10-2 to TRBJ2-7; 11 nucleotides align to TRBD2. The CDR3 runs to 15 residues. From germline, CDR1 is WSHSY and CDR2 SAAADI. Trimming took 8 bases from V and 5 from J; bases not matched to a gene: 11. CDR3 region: CASLRRTSGFDEQYF. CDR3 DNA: TGCGCCAGCCTACGACGGACTAGCGGGTTCGACGAGCAGTACTTC.

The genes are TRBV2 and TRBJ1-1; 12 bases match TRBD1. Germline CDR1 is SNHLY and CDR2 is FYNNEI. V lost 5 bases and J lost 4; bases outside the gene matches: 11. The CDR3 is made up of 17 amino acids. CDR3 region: CASSTGTGGGGSTEAFF. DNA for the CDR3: TGTGCCAGCAGTACCGGGACAGGGGGCGGTGGGAGCACTGAAGCTTTCTTT.

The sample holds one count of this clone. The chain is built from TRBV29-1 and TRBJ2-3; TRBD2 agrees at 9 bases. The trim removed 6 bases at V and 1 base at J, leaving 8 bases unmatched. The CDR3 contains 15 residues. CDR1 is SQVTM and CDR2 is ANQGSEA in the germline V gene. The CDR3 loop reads CSVDGAGGGTDTQYF. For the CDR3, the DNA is TGCAGCGTCGATGGAGCGGGGGGCGGCACAGATACGCAGTATTTT.

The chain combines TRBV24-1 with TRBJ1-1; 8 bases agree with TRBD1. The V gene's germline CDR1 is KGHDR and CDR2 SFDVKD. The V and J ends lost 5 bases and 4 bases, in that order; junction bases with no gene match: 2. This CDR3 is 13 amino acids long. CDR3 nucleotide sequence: TGTGCCACCAGTGCTACAGGGGGCACTGAAGCTTTCTTT. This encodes CATSATGGTEAFF.